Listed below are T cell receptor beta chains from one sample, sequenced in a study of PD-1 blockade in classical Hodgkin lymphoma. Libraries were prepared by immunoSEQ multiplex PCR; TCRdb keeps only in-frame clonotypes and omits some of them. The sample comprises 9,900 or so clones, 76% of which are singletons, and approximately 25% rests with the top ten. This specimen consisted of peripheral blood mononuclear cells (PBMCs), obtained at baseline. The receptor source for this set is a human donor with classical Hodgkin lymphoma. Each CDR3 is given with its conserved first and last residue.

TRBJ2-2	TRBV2	CASSVGGRATGELFF
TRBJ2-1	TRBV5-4	CASSQGLAGTTEQFF
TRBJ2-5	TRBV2	CATPKDPGDGRGTQYF
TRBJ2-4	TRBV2	CASQKRTGTGGIQYF
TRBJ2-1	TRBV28	CASSPLPGEALDEQFF
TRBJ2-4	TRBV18	CASSPDRIAKNIQYF
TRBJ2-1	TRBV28	CASSHPEGLAGDAYNEQFF
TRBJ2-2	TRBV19	CASSPGTGFRNTGELFF
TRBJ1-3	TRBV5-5	CASSRAGVGGNTIYF
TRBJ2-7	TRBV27	CASSWDRSYEQYF
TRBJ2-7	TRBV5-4	CASSLGPSSLEEQYF
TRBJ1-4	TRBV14	CASSQESRLLFF
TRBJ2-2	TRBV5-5	CASNKDRFGTGELFF